Presented here are 3 T cell receptor beta chains from one specimen sequenced in a study of blood T cell repertoires in COVID-19. The protocol was immunoSEQ multiplex PCR, while the TCRdb copy is restricted to in-frame clones and leaves out a portion. The sample shows some 220,000 clones, around nine tenths of them seen only once. The sample taken for sequencing was peripheral blood. These receptors all stem from a young man with COVID-19, enrolled during active disease.

The genes are TRBV15 and TRBJ2-7; D is unresolved. CDR1 and CDR2 (germline): LNHNV, YYDKDF (reference sequence). The length of the CDR3 is 15 residues. Trimming pared 0 bases from V and 2 bases from J, leaving 11 bases between. The chain's CDR3 is CATSRDSSLAYEQYF. In DNA form, the CDR3 reads TGTGCCACCAGCAGAGATTCCAGCCTAGCCTACGAGCAGTACTTC.

V and J are TRBV9 and TRBJ2-3, with 8 bases lining up with TRBD2. V shed 7 bases and J 4 bases; nucleotides not matched to a gene: 8. The germline gives CDR1 SGDLS, CDR2 YYNGEE. The length of the CDR3 is 14 residues. The CDR3 loop is CASSLSGGPDTQYF. In DNA, the CDR3 is TGTGCCAGCTCGCTCAGCGGGGGACCAGATACGCAGTATTTT.

The V call is TRBV6-4, the J call TRBJ1-1; no reliable D call. With 3 bases removed from V and 2 bases from J, the gap between germline ends came to 7 bases. The germline gives CDR1 MRHNA, CDR2 SNTAGT. The CDR3 totals 13 residues. CDR3 residues: CASSEHINTEAFF. The CDR3 DNA sequence: TGTGCCAGCAGTGAACATATAAACACTGAAGCTTTCTTT.